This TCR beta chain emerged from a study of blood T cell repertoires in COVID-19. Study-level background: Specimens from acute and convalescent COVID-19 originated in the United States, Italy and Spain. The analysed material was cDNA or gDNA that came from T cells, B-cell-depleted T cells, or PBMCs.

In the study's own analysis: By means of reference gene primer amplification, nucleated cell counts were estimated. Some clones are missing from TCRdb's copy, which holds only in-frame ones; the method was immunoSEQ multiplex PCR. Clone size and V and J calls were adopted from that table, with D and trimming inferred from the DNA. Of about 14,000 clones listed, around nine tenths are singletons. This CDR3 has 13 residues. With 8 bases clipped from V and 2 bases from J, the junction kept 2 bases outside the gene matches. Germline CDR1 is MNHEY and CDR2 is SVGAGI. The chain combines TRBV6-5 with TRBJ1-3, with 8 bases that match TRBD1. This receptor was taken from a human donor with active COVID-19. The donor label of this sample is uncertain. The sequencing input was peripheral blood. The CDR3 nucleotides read TGTGCCAGCGGCAGGGGGCCTGGAAACACCATATATTTT. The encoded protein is CASGRGPGNTIYF.